The clone carrying this T cell receptor (beta chain) was picked up a small number of times. TCRdb used MiXCR to reprocess the RT-PCR reads, holding one entry per CDR3 protein. The table lists about 680,000 distinct CDR3 sequences, 14% of them singletons, with 3% to 4.5% in the top ten. CDR1 is KGHDR and CDR2 is SFDVKD in the germline V gene. Trimming at V came to 10 bases and at J to 5 bases, leaving 9 bases not matched to a gene. This CDR3 is built from 14 residues. The sequence was obtained from a female donor in good health, serving as a healthy control. Sequencing input: memory CD4+ T cells from blood. The chain recombines TRBV24-1 with TRBJ2-2; 7 bases line up with TRBD1. The CDR3 DNA sequence: TGTGCCACTAACGACAGGGCGGGTACCGGGGAGCTGTTTTTT. It translates to CATNDRAGTGELFF.